The rows below give T cell receptor beta chains drawn from one sample of a study of cytomegalovirus exposure and HLA in healthy donors. Assay: immunoSEQ multiplex PCR; the TCRdb copy retains only in-frame clones and omits some. The data hold about 140,000 clones, with roughly 70% observed a single time. The sequenced sample was PBMCs. Receptors originate from a young man in good health and CMV-seropositive. The CDR3 runs from the conserved cysteine through the conserved F or W. Each record gives: J gene, D gene, clone size, V gene, CDR3 protein, CDR3 DNA. D genes are given only for firm matches. Clone size is stated in some rows and not others, as once, few, many or a class when expanded.

j_call: TRBJ2-5; d_call: .; clone_size: .; v_call: TRBV19; cdr3_aa: CASSPQVWETQYF; cdr3_nt: TGTGCCAGTAGTCCCCAGGTCTGGGAGACCCAGTACTTC
j_call: TRBJ1-1; d_call: .; clone_size: few; v_call: TRBV5-4; cdr3_aa: CASSQPTLTNTEAFF; cdr3_nt: TGTGCCAGCAGCCAACCAACATTAACGAACACTGAAGCTTTCTTT
j_call: TRBJ2-1; d_call: TRBD1; clone_size: .; v_call: TRBV27; cdr3_aa: CASSSIIPTGGWYEQFF; cdr3_nt: TGTGCCAGCAGTTCGATCATCCCGACAGGGGGCTGGTATGAGCAGTTCTTC
j_call: TRBJ2-7; d_call: .; clone_size: .; v_call: TRBV6-6; cdr3_aa: CASSYLGGSTYEQYF; cdr3_nt: TGTGCCAGCAGTTATCTCGGCGGGTCTACCTACGAGCAGTACTTC
j_call: TRBJ1-1; d_call: .; clone_size: once; v_call: TRBV11-2; cdr3_aa: CASNNGGEAFF; cdr3_nt: TGTGCCAGCAACAACGGGGGAGAAGCTTTCTTT
j_call: TRBJ2-1; d_call: TRBD2; clone_size: .; v_call: TRBV11-2; cdr3_aa: CASSLVGGRGFYNEQFF; cdr3_nt: TGTGCCAGCAGCTTAGTCGGCGGGAGGGGATTCTACAATGAGCAGTTCTTC
j_call: TRBJ2-3; d_call: TRBD2; clone_size: few; v_call: TRBV9; cdr3_aa: CASSVIVAGGKGDTQYF; cdr3_nt: TGTGCCAGCAGCGTAATTGTAGCGGGAGGCAAAGGGGATACGCAGTATTTT
j_call: TRBJ2-7; d_call: TRBD2; clone_size: once; v_call: TRBV2; cdr3_aa: CASSDRTSGSYEQYF; cdr3_nt: TGTGCCAGCAGTGATCGGACTAGCGGTTCCTACGAGCAGTACTTC
j_call: TRBJ2-2; d_call: TRBD1; clone_size: few; v_call: TRBV4-1; cdr3_aa: CASSQWGRRQGTGELFF; cdr3_nt: TGCGCCAGCAGCCAATGGGGCAGAAGACAGGGCACCGGGGAGCTGTTTTTT
j_call: TRBJ2-1; d_call: TRBD1; clone_size: .; v_call: TRBV7-8; cdr3_aa: CASSRGTVNNEQFF; cdr3_nt: TGTGCCAGCAGCCGAGGGACAGTTAACAATGAGCAGTTCTTC
j_call: TRBJ2-2; d_call: TRBD1; clone_size: .; v_call: TRBV19; cdr3_aa: CASSLTGDTGELFF; cdr3_nt: TGTGCCAGTAGCCTAACAGGGGACACCGGGGAGCTGTTTTTT
j_call: TRBJ1-5; d_call: .; clone_size: .; v_call: TRBV2; cdr3_aa: CASSEAPGNNQPQHF; cdr3_nt: TGTGCCAGCAGTGAAGCGCCAGGGAACAATCAGCCCCAGCATTTT
j_call: TRBJ1-6; d_call: .; clone_size: .; v_call: TRBV5-1; cdr3_aa: CASSEVQGFNSPLHF; cdr3_nt: TGCGCCAGCAGCGAAGTTCAGGGTTTCAATTCACCCCTCCACTTT
j_call: TRBJ2-1; d_call: .; clone_size: once; v_call: TRBV6-5; cdr3_aa: CASSLTPGFYNEQFF; cdr3_nt: TGTGCCAGCAGCCTGACGCCGGGATTCTACAATGAGCAGTTCTTC
j_call: TRBJ1-5; d_call: TRBD1; clone_size: .; v_call: TRBV5-6; cdr3_aa: CASSFRGTAGQPQHF; cdr3_nt: TGTGCCAGCAGCTTCAGGGGGACAGCCGGTCAGCCCCAGCATTTT
j_call: TRBJ2-7; d_call: .; clone_size: .; v_call: TRBV7-9; cdr3_aa: CASSLASRGEQYF; cdr3_nt: TGTGCCAGCAGCTTAGCGAGCCGGGGCGAGCAGTACTTC
j_call: TRBJ2-2; d_call: .; clone_size: .; v_call: TRBV7-9; cdr3_aa: CASSLDPGSNTGELFF; cdr3_nt: TGTGCCAGCAGCTTAGATCCCGGTTCGAACACCGGGGAGCTGTTTTTT
j_call: TRBJ1-5; d_call: .; clone_size: .; v_call: TRBV19; cdr3_aa: CASSSRPPREGAQHF; cdr3_nt: TGTGCCAGTAGTTCCCGTCCGCCTCGGGAAGGAGCCCAGCATTTT
j_call: TRBJ2-1; d_call: .; clone_size: .; v_call: TRBV9; cdr3_aa: CASSVGGGTLSEQFF; cdr3_nt: TGTGCCAGCAGCGTCGGTGGGGGGACTCTGTCGGAGCAGTTCTTC
j_call: TRBJ2-2; d_call: TRBD2; clone_size: .; v_call: TRBV7-6; cdr3_aa: CASSLGTSGNTGELFF; cdr3_nt: TGTGCCAGCAGCTTAGGGACTAGCGGAAACACCGGGGAGCTGTTTTTT
j_call: TRBJ2-7; d_call: .; clone_size: .; v_call: TRBV2; cdr3_aa: CASSESGSSYEQYF; cdr3_nt: TGTGCCAGCAGTGAAAGCGGGTCCTCCTACGAGCAGTACTTC
j_call: TRBJ2-1; d_call: TRBD2; clone_size: .; v_call: TRBV6-1; cdr3_aa: CASSERLAGGNEQFF; cdr3_nt: TGTGCCAGCAGTGAGAGACTAGCGGGAGGGAATGAGCAGTTCTTC
j_call: TRBJ2-1; d_call: TRBD2; clone_size: .; v_call: TRBV9; cdr3_aa: CASSVGAGDGNEQFF; cdr3_nt: TGTGCCAGCAGCGTAGGAGCGGGAGACGGCAATGAGCAGTTCTTC
j_call: TRBJ2-2; d_call: TRBD2; clone_size: .; v_call: TRBV9; cdr3_aa: CASSVAGGNTGELFF; cdr3_nt: TGTGCCAGCAGCGTAGCGGGAGGAAACACCGGGGAGCTGTTTTTT
j_call: TRBJ1-2; d_call: TRBD1; clone_size: .; v_call: TRBV10-2; cdr3_aa: CASSEGTGDYGYTF; cdr3_nt: TGCGCCAGCAGTGAGGGGACAGGAGACTATGGCTACACCTTC
j_call: TRBJ2-5; d_call: TRBD1; clone_size: few; v_call: TRBV18; cdr3_aa: CASSWDRESGEQYF; cdr3_nt: TGTGCCAGCTCGTGGGACAGGGAGTCGGGTGAGCAGTACTTC
j_call: TRBJ1-1; d_call: .; clone_size: .; v_call: TRBV2; cdr3_aa: CASIYVNTEAFF; cdr3_nt: TGTGCCAGCATATATGTGAACACTGAAGCTTTCTTT
j_call: TRBJ2-1; d_call: .; clone_size: .; v_call: TRBV10-3; cdr3_aa: CAIGESSYNEQFF; cdr3_nt: TGTGCCATCGGGGAGAGCTCCTACAATGAGCAGTTCTTC
j_call: TRBJ2-2; d_call: .; clone_size: .; v_call: TRBV28; cdr3_aa: CASNAVNTGELFF; cdr3_nt: TGTGCCAGCAACGCGGTGAACACCGGGGAGCTGTTTTTT
j_call: TRBJ2-1; d_call: .; clone_size: few; v_call: TRBV30; cdr3_aa: CAWSVLGGNEQFF; cdr3_nt: TGTGCCTGGAGTGTACTGGGGGGAAATGAGCAGTTCTTC
j_call: TRBJ1-1; d_call: TRBD1; clone_size: .; v_call: TRBV18; cdr3_aa: CASSLRQGGTEAFF; cdr3_nt: TGTGCCAGCTCATTAAGACAGGGCGGAACTGAAGCTTTCTTT
j_call: TRBJ1-4; d_call: .; clone_size: .; v_call: TRBV5-1; cdr3_aa: CASSPDQGGANEKLFF; cdr3_nt: TGCGCCAGCAGCCCAGACCAGGGAGGCGCTAATGAAAAACTGTTTTTT
j_call: TRBJ2-1; d_call: TRBD2; clone_size: .; v_call: TRBV9; cdr3_aa: CASSVVVSGPYNEQFF; cdr3_nt: TGTGCCAGCAGCGTAGTAGTTAGCGGGCCCTACAATGAGCAGTTCTTC
j_call: TRBJ2-3; d_call: TRBD2; clone_size: .; v_call: TRBV9; cdr3_aa: CASSDGRATDTQYF; cdr3_nt: TGTGCCAGCAGCGACGGGAGGGCCACAGATACGCAGTATTTT
j_call: TRBJ1-1; d_call: TRBD1; clone_size: few; v_call: TRBV7-8; cdr3_aa: CASSSPRQGAQNTEAFF; cdr3_nt: TGTGCCAGCAGCTCCCCCCGACAGGGGGCGCAGAACACTGAAGCTTTCTTT
j_call: TRBJ1-1; d_call: TRBD1; clone_size: .; v_call: TRBV6-6; cdr3_aa: CASSYGGGQPNTEAFF; cdr3_nt: TGTGCCAGCAGTTACGGTGGGGGACAGCCAAACACTGAAGCTTTCTTT
j_call: TRBJ2-2; d_call: TRBD2; clone_size: .; v_call: TRBV6-4; cdr3_aa: CASSVRLAGTGELFF; cdr3_nt: TGTGCCAGCAGTGTGCGGCTAGCGGGGACCGGGGAGCTGTTTTTT
j_call: TRBJ2-2; d_call: .; clone_size: .; v_call: TRBV28; cdr3_aa: CASSLREEEFANTGELFF; cdr3_nt: TGTGCCAGCAGTTTAAGAGAGGAGGAGTTCGCGAACACCGGGGAGCTGTTTTTT
j_call: TRBJ2-7; d_call: .; clone_size: few; v_call: TRBV6-6; cdr3_aa: CASRYRALRNEQYF; cdr3_nt: TGTGCCAGCCGGTACAGGGCTTTAAGGAACGAGCAGTACTTC
j_call: TRBJ2-1; d_call: .; clone_size: .; v_call: TRBV4-1; cdr3_aa: CASSQGLPASSYNEQFF; cdr3_nt: TGCGCCAGCAGCCAAGGACTACCAGCCAGCTCCTACAATGAGCAGTTCTTC
j_call: TRBJ1-2; d_call: .; clone_size: .; v_call: TRBV27; cdr3_aa: CASSSSVSGVYGYTF; cdr3_nt: TGTGCCAGCAGTTCCTCTGTGAGCGGGGTGTATGGCTACACCTTC
j_call: TRBJ2-1; d_call: TRBD2; clone_size: .; v_call: TRBV30; cdr3_aa: CAWSVSSGSTHEQFF; cdr3_nt: TGTGCCTGGAGTGTAAGTAGCGGGAGTACCCATGAGCAGTTCTTC
j_call: TRBJ1-5; d_call: .; clone_size: .; v_call: TRBV6-1; cdr3_aa: CASRRGGSNQPQHF; cdr3_nt: TGTGCCAGCAGGCGCGGGGGTAGCAATCAGCCCCAGCATTTT
j_call: TRBJ2-2; d_call: TRBD2; clone_size: once; v_call: TRBV6-4; cdr3_aa: CASSDGTSGSPGELFF; cdr3_nt: TGTGCCAGCAGTGACGGGACTAGCGGGAGTCCCGGGGAGCTGTTTTTT
j_call: TRBJ1-2; d_call: .; clone_size: many; v_call: TRBV30; cdr3_aa: CAWSAGSSNYGYTF; cdr3_nt: TGTGCCTGGAGTGCGGGGAGCTCTAACTATGGCTACACCTTC
j_call: TRBJ2-7; d_call: .; clone_size: few; v_call: TRBV19; cdr3_aa: CASSLTHSYEQYF; cdr3_nt: TGTGCCAGTAGTCTGACTCACTCTTACGAGCAGTACTTC
j_call: TRBJ2-7; d_call: TRBD1; clone_size: .; v_call: TRBV29-1; cdr3_aa: CSVEDQQGAQQYF; cdr3_nt: TGCAGCGTTGAAGACCAACAGGGGGCGCAGCAGTACTTC